A single sample is the source of the 3 T cell receptor beta chains below, sequenced in a study of naive and memory T cell subsets. The beta constant-region primer was an equimolar mix of two oligonucleotides covering TRBC1 and TRBC2. MiXCR, applied by TCRdb to the UMI-ligation and nested PCR reads, yields one record per CDR3 protein. The table lists roughly 140,000 distinct CDR3 sequences, approximately 15% of them singletons, with about 0.15% in the top ten. The sample comprised naive CD4+ T cells from blood. All receptors derive from a human donor in good health.

This clonotype was observed a few times. This chain connects TRBV5-1 to TRBJ2-1; 13 bases are shared with TRBD2. CDR1 SGHRS and CDR2 YFSETQ come from the germline V gene. The V and J ends lost 1 base and 5 bases, in that order; junction bases with no gene match: 6. The CDR3 is 17 residues long. CDR3 region: CASSLLGGTSGNNEQFF. The CDR3 DNA reads as TGCGCCAGCAGCTTGCTGGGAGGGACTAGCGGGAACAATGAGCAGTTCTTC.

This chain joins TRBV20-1 and TRBJ1-5; D not certain. Trimming shortened V by 3 bases and J by 0 bases, and 9 bases separated the two germline ends. There are 14 residues in the CDR3. Germline V gene data show CDR1 as DFQATT and CDR2 as SNEGSKA (reference sequence). The CDR3 region is CSARPGNSNQPQHF. The CDR3 bases are TGCAGTGCTAGGCCGGGAAATAGCAATCAGCCCCAGCATTTT.

The gene calls are TRBV12-3 or TRBV12-4 and TRBJ2-5; D perhaps matches TRBD1 (6 bases). CDR3 length: 13 amino acids. The ends were cut back, 6 bases at V and 3 bases at J, with 11 bases in the middle. CDR3 sequence: CASRTDSEETQYF. For the CDR3, the DNA is TGTGCCAGCAGAACGGACAGCGAAGAGACCCAGTACTTC.